These T cell receptor beta chains were read from a single sample in a study of cytomegalovirus exposure and HLA in healthy donors. Sequencing was performed with immunoSEQ multiplex PCR; in TCRdb, only in-frame clones are kept and a portion is missing. The sample includes about 80,000 clones, roughly 65% seen only once; the top ten take 4% to 4.5%. The sample taken for sequencing was PBMCs. Receptor source: a male donor in good health and CMV-seropositive. The CDR3 runs from the conserved cysteine through the conserved F or W. A D gene is named only where the DNA matches it firmly. Size is stated for part of the rows, as once, few or many counts, or as a class when the clone is expanded.

len,d_gene,j_gene,abundance,v_gene,CDR3nt,CDR3aa
16,.,TRBJ2-1,.,TRBV7-9,TGTGCCAGCAGCTCCTGGGTGTCAGGGCCCTACAATGAGCAGTTCTTC,CASSSWVSGPYNEQFF
13,TRBD2,TRBJ2-1,few,TRBV10-1,TGCGCCAGCGCGGCTAGCGGGTTAAGGCGGCAGTTCTTC,CASAASGLRRQFF
13,TRBD1,TRBJ1-1,.,TRBV4-2,TGTGCCAGCAGCCAATCCGACAGGGCTGAAGCTTTCTTT,CASSQSDRAEAFF
17,TRBD1,TRBJ1-4,.,TRBV2,TGTGCCAGCAGTGAAACAGGGGCCGGGGCCGATAGGGAAAAACTGTTTTTT,CASSETGAGADREKLFF
18,TRBD2,TRBJ2-5,.,TRBV11-3,TGTGCCAGCAGCTTAGGAATGAATCGGACTAGCGGACAAGAGACCCAGTACTTC,CASSLGMNRTSGQETQYF
14,.,TRBJ2-5,.,TRBV9,TGTGCCAGCAACCCAGAGGGGGGGCAAGAGACCCAGTACTTC,CASNPEGGQETQYF
13,.,TRBJ2-7,.,TRBV7-3,TGTGCCAGCACCATGGGGCCAGAAAACGAGCAGTACTTC,CASTMGPENEQYF
16,.,TRBJ1-1,.,TRBV5-1,TGCGCCAGCAGCTTGGAGGGTTCGCTGGGGACACTGGAAGCTTTCTTT,CASSLEGSLGTLEAFF
15,TRBD2,TRBJ2-5,.,TRBV9,TGTGCCAGCAGCGTAGGCGGGGGGCCTCAAGAGACCCAGTACTTC,CASSVGGGPQETQYF
13,.,TRBJ1-1,.,TRBV27,TGTGCCAGCAGTTTAAGGGGCAGGGATGAAGCTTTCTTT,CASSLRGRDEAFF
13,TRBD1,TRBJ2-7,.,TRBV29-1,TGCAGCGTTGATTCGGACAGGGGATACGAGCAGTACTTC,CSVDSDRGYEQYF
17,.,TRBJ1-5,once,TRBV30,TGTGCCTGGAGTCGAAATTTGGGGAGGGTGGGCAATCAGCCCCAGCATTTT,CAWSRNLGRVGNQPQHF
14,TRBD2,TRBJ2-7,.,TRBV9,TGTGCCAGCAGCATCGGACTAGCGAGTCACGAGCAGTACTTC,CASSIGLASHEQYF
16,.,TRBJ2-5,few,TRBV9,TGTGCCAGCAGCCCCGGAGTAGCGGCCGGCCAAGAGACCCAGTACTTC,CASSPGVAAGQETQYF
15,TRBD2,TRBJ2-1,few,TRBV7-2,TGTGCCAGCAGCTTAGCGGGACTAGCTGGGGGTGAGCAGTTCTTC,CASSLAGLAGGEQFF
11,.,TRBJ1-1,.,TRBV6-5,TGTGCCACGGGGGAGTGGACTGAAGCTTTCTTT,CATGEWTEAFF
14,.,TRBJ1-2,.,TRBV7-2,TGTGCCAGCAGCTTAGCGCCGGACGGGGATGGCTACACCTTC,CASSLAPDGDGYTF
12,.,TRBJ2-2,.,TRBV25-1,TGTGCCAGCACCCGGGGTACCGGGGAGCTGTTTTTT,CASTRGTGELFF